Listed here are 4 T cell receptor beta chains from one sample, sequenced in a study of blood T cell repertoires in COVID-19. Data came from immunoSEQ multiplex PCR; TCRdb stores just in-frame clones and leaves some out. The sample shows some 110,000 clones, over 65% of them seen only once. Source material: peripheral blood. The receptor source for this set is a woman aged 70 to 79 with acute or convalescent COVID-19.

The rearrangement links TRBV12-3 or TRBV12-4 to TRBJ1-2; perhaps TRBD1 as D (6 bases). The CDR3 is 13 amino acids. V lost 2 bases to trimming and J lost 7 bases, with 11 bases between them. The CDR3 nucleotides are TGTGCCAGCAGTTTACTGGGGGCAGGTGGCTACACCTTC. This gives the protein CASSLLGAGGYTF.

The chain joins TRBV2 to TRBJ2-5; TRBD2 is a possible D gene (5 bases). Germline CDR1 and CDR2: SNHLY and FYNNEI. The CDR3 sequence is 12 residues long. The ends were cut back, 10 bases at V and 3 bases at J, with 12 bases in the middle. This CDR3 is CATGLKKETQYF. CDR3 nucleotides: TGTGCCACAGGACTGAAGAAAGAGACCCAGTACTTC.

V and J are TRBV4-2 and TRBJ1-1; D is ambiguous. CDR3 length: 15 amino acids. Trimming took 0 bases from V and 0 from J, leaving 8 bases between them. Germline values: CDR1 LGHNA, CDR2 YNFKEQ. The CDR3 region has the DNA TGTGCCAGCAGCCAAGAGGGCACGTTGAACACTGAAGCTTTCTTT. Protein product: CASSQEGTLNTEAFF.

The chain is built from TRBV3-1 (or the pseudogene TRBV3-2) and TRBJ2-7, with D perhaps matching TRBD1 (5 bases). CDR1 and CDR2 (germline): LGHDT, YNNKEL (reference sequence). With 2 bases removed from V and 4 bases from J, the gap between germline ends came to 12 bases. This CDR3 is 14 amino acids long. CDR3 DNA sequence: TGTGCCAGCAGCCAATTGGACACCCTTTACGAGCAGTACTTC. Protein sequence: CASSQLDTLYEQYF.